This record looks at one T cell receptor (beta chain) sequence and its context. This may arise from a read error, as a much more abundant clone is one base away. Other DNA sequences of this sample code for an identical CDR3. The data stem from a study of shared clonotypes between healthy human individuals. Per the germline V gene, CDR1 is SNHLY and CDR2 is FYNNEI. The CDR3 length is 14 residues. V shed 4 bases, J shed 4 bases, and the junction held 2 bases outside the gene matches. TCRdb's table, derived via immunoSEQ multiplex PCR, lists solely in-frame clones and lacks some. Among over a million clones listed, 70% to 80% were seen once.

This clonotype originated in a man younger than 30 in good health. Some clones in this sample may be carry-over from other donors' samples. The chain employs TRBV2 and TRBJ2-7; 12 bases match TRBD1. The material sequenced was memory CD4+ T cells from PBMCs. Subset defined: CD45RA-negative fraction. CDR3 sequence: CASSGGQGAYEQYF. The DNA of the CDR3 is TGTGCCAGCAGTGGGGGACAGGGGGCTTACGAGCAGTACTTC.